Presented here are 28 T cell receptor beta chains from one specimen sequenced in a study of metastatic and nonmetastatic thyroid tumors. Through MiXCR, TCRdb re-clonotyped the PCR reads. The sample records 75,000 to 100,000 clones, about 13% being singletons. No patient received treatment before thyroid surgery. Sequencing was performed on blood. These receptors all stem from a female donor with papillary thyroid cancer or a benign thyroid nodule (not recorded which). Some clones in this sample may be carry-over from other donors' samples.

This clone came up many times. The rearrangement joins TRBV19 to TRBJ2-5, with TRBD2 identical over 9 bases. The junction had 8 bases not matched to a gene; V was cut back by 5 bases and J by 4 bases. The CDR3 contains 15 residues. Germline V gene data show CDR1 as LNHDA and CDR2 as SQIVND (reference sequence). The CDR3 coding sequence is TGTGCCAGTAGTGGGGGCGGGAGGGCAGGAGAGACCCAGTACTTC. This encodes CASSGGGRAGETQYF.

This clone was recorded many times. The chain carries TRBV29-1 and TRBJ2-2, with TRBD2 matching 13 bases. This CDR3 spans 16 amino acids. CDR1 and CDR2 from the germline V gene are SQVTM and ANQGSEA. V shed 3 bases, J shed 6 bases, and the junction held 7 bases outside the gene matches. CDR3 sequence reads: CSVEKGTSGMAGELFF. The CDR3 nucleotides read TGCAGCGTTGAGAAAGGGACTAGCGGGATGGCCGGGGAGCTGTTTTTT.

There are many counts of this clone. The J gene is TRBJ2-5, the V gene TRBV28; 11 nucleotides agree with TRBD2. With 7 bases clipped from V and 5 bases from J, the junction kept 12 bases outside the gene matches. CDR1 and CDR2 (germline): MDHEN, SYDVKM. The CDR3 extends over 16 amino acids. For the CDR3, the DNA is TGTGCCAGCAAAACGCAAACTAGCGGGAGTATGGAGACCCAGTACTTC. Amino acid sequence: CASKTQTSGSMETQYF.

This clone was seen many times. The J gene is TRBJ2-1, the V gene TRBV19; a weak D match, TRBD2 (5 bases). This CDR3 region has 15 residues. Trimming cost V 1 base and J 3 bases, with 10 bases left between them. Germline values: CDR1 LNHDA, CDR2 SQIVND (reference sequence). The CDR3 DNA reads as TGTGCCAGTAGTATAGGACTATCTAACTACAATGAGCAGTTCTTC. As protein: CASSIGLSNYNEQFF.

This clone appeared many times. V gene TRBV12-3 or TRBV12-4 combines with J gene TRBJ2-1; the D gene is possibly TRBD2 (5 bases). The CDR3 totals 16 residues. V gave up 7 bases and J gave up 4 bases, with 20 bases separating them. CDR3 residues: CASTSLWERSYNEQFF. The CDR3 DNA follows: TGTGCCAGCACCTCCCTGTGGGAGCGCTCTTACAATGAGCAGTTCTTC.

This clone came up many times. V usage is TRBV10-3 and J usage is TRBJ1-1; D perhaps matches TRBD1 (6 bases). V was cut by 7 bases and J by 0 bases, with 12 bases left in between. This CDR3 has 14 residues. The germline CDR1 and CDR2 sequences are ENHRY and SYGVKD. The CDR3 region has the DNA TGTGCCATCAAACCGACAGGACTGAACACTGAAGCTTTCTTT. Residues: CAIKPTGLNTEAFF.

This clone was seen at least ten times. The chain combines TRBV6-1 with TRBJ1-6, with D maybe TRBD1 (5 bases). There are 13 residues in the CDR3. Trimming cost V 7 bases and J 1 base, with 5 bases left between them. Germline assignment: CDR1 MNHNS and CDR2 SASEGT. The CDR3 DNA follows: TGTGCCAGCAAGGGGTCCTATAATTCACCCCTCCACTTT. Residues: CASKGSYNSPLHF.

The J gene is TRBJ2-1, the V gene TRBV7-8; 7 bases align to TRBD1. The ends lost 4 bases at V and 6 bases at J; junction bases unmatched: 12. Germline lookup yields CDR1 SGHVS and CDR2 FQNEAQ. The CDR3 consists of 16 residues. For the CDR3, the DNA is TGTGCCAGCAGCTCAACCTGTACAGGGGTGACCAATGAGCAGTTCTTC. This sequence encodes CASSSTCTGVTNEQFF.

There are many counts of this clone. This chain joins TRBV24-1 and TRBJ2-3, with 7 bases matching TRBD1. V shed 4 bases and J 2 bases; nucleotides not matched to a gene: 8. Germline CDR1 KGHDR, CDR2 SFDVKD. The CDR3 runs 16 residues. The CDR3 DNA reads TGTGCCACCAGTGACCCTTCGGGACAGTCCACAGATACGCAGTATTTT. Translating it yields CATSDPSGQSTDTQYF.

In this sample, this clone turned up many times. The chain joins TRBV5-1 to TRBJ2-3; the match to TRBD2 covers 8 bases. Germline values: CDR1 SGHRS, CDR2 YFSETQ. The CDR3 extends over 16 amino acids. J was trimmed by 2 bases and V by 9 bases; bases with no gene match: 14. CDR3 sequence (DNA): TGCGCCACCCCATTCGGGGTAGCGGGGCCCACAGATACGCAGTATTTT. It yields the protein CATPFGVAGPTDTQYF.

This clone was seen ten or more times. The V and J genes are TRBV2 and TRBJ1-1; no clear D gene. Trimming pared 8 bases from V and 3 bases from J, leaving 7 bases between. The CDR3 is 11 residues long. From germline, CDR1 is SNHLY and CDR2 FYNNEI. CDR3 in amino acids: CASGKDTEAFF. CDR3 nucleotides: TGTGCCAGCGGTAAGGACACTGAAGCTTTCTTT.

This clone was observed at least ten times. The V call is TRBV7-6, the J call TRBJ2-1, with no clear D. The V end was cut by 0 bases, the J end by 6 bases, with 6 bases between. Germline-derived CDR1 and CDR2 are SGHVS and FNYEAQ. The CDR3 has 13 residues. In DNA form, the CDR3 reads TGTGCCAGCAGCTTAGCGGGCTTCAATGAGCAGTTCTTC. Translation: CASSLAGFNEQFF.

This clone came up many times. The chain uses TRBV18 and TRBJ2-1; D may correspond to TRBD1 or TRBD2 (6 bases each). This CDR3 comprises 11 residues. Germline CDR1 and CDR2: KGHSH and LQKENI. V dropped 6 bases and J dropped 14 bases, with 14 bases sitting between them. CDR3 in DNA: TGTGCCAGCTCTCAAGACAGGACTAAGTTCTTC. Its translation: CASSQDRTKFF.

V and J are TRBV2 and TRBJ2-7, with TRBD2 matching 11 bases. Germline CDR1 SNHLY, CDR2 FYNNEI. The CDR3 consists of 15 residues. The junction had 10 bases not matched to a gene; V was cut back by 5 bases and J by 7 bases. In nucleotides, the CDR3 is TGTGCCAGCAGTTCCGGGACTAGCGGTGGTCGAGAGCAGTACTTC. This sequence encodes CASSSGTSGGREQYF.

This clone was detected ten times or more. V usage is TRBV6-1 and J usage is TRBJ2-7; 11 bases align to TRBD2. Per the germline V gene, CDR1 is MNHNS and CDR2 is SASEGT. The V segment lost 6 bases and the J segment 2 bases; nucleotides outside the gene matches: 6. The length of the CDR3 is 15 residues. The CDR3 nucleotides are TGTGCCAGCAGCAAAGGGACTAGCGGTACCTACGAGCAGTACTTC. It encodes CASSKGTSGTYEQYF.

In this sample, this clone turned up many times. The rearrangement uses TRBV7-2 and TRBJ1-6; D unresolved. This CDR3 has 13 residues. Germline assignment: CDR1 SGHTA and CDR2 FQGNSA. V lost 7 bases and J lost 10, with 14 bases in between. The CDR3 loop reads CASTIAARSPLHF. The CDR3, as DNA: TGTGCCAGCACCATCGCGGCGCGATCACCCCTCCACTTT.

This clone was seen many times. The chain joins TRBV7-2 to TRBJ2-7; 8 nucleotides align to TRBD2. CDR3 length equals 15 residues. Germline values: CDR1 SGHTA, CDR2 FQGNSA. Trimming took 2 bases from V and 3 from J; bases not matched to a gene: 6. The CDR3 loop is CASSLRPGLDYEQYF. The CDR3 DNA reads TGTGCCAGCAGCTTACGACCGGGACTAGACTACGAGCAGTACTTC.

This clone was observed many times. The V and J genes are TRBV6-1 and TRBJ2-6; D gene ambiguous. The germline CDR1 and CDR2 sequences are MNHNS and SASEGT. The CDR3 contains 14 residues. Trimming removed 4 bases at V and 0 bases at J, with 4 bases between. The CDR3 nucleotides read TGTGCCAGCAGTGCCCTCTCTGGGGCCAACGTCCTGACTTTC. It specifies CASSALSGANVLTF.

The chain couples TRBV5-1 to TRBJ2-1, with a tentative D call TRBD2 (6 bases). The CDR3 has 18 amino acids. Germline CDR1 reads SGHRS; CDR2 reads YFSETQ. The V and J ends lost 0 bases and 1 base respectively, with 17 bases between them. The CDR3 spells CASSLARWGGGSYNEQFF. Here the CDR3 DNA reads TGCGCCAGCAGCTTGGCCAGGTGGGGAGGAGGGTCCTACAATGAGCAGTTCTTC.

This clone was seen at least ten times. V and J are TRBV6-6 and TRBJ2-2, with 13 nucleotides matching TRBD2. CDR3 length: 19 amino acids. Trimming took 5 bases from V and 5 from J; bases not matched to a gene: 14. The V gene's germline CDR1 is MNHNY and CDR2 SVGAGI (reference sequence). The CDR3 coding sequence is TGTGCCAGCAGTCCGGGAAGAGGGACTAGCGGGACCGGGACCGGGGAGCTGTTTTTT. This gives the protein CASSPGRGTSGTGTGELFF.

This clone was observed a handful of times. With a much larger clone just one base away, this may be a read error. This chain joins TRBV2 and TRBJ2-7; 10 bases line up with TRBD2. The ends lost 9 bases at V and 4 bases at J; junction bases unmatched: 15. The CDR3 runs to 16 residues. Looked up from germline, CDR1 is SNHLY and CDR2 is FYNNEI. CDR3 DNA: TGTGCCAGTCTTCCTCCTAGCGGGAGCTTTAGGTACGAGCAGTACTTC. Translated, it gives CASLPPSGSFRYEQYF. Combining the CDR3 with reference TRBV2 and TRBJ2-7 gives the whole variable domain EPEVTQTPSHQVTQMGQEVILRCVPISNHLYFYWYRQILGQKVEFLVSFYNNEISEKSEIFDDQFSVERPDGSNFTLKIRSTKLEDSAMYFCASLPPSGSFRYEQYFGPGTRLTVT.

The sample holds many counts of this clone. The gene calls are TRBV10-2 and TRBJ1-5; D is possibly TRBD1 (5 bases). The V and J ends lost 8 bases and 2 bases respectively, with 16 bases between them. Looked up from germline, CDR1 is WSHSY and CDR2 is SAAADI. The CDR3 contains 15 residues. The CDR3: CASRAEGGGNQPQHF. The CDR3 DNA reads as TGCGCCAGCCGGGCGGAAGGAGGGGGCAATCAGCCCCAGCATTTT.

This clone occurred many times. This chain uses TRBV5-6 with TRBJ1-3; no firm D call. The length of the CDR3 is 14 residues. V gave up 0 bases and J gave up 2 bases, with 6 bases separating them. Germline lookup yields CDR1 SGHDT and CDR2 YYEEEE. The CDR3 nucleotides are TGTGCCAGCAGCTTGGGTCAAACTGGAAACACCATATATTTT. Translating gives CASSLGQTGNTIYF.

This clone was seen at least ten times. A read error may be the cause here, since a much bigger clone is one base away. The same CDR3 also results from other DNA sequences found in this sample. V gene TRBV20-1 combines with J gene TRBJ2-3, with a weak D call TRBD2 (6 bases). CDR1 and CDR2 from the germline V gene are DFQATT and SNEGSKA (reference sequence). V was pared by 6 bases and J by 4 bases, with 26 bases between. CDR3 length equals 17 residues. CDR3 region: CSARPLAGKGSPDTQYF. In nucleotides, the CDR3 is TGCAGTGCACGCCCACTAGCAGGCAAGGGGTCCCCAGATACGCAGTATTTT.

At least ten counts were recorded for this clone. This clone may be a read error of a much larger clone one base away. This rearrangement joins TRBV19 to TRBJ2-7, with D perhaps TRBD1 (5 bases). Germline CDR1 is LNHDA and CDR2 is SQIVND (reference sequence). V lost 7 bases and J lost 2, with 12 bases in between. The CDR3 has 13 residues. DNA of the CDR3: TGTGCCAGTAACAGGTCCCCCGCCTACGAGCAGTACTTC. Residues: CASNRSPAYEQYF. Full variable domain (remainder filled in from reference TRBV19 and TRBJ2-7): DGGITQSPKYLFRKEGQNVTLSCEQNLNHDAMYWYRQDPGQGLRLIYYSQIVNDFQKGDIAEGYSVSREKKESFPLTVTSAQKNPTAFYLCASNRSPAYEQYFGPGTRLTVT.

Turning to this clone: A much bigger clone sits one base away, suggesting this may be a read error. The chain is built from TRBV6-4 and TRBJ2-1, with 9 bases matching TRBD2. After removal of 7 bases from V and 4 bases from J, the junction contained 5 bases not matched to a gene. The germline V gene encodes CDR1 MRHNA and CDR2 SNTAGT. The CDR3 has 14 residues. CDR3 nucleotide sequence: TGTGCCAGCAACGATAGCGGGAGATACAATGAGCAGTTCTTC. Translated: CASNDSGRYNEQFF.

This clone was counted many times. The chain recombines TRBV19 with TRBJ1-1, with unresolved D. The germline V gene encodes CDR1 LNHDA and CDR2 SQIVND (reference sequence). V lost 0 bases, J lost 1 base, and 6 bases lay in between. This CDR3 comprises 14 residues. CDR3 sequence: CASSIDSGNTEAFF. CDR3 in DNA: TGTGCCAGTAGTATAGACAGTGGGAACACTGAAGCTTTCTTT.

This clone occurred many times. CDR3 in DNA: TGTGCCAGTAGTATGCCTAGCGGTTACAATGAGCAGTTCTTC. Translating gives CASSMPSGYNEQFF. The chain uses TRBV19 and TRBJ2-1; TRBD2 agrees at 7 bases. The V and J ends lost 3 bases and 4 bases, in that order; junction bases with no gene match: 3. The CDR3 is 14 residues long. Germline CDR1 LNHDA, CDR2 SQIVND (reference sequence).